This T cell receptor beta chain derives from a study of cytomegalovirus exposure and HLA in healthy donors. Primers included in the PCR were 60 Vbeta and 13 Jbeta primers. Generated by immunoSEQ multiplex PCR, the TCRdb table keeps only in-frame clones and is missing some. The specimen's table records 200,000 or so clones. The CDR3 length is 18 residues. Germline assignment: CDR1 SGHTA and CDR2 FQGTGA. Trimming cost V 6 bases and J 0 bases; bases outside gene matches: 11. Sequenced input: PBMCs. This TCR was sampled from a boy between 10 and 17 years old in good health and CMV-seronegative. V usage is TRBV7-3 and J usage is TRBJ2-6; TRBD1 aligns across 7 bases. CDR3 bases: TGTGCCAGCAGTTTTGCAGGGGGTCCCAACTCTGGGGCCAACGTCCTGACTTTC. This encodes CASSFAGGPNSGANVLTF.